This TCR beta chain comes out of a study of control samples from healthy donors and cancer patients. The V gene end was trimmed by 4 bases and the J gene end by 1 base; junction bases not matched to a gene: 4. In germline, CDR1 is SGDLS, CDR2 YYNGEE. The CDR3 is 14 residues long. Sequencing used immunoSEQ multiplex PCR; TCRdb keeps in-frame clones, though not all of them. The top ten hold 0.58% of the sample, which has about 120,000 clones, approximately 92% seen once. Sequencing was carried out using PBMCs. This clonotype was sampled from a man older than 75 with head and neck cancer. The rearrangement links TRBV9 to TRBJ1-1; 7 nucleotides line up with TRBD1. In nucleotides, the CDR3 is TGTGCCAGCAGCAGAGGGGGCTCGAACACTGAAGCTTTCTTT. This codes for CASSRGGSNTEAFF.